The present T cell receptor (beta chain) was sequenced within a study of B cell selection in AIRE deficiency. Sorting defined conventional CD4 T cells as CD4+CD127+. Under the authors' procedure: Pooled conventional T cells gave approximately 100,000 patient and around 130,000 donor TCRbeta sequences. Repertoires were generated with immunoSEQ multiplex PCR, while TCRdb's copy carries only in-frame clones and drops some. From that table come the V and J calls and clone size; the DNA was used to work out D and trimming. This sample yields tens of thousands of clones, of which around 97% are seen a single time; around 0.19% belongs to the top ten. Trimming took off 4 bases at V and 0 bases at J, with 10 bases between the two ends. The germline CDR1 and CDR2 sequences are LNHDA and SQIVND (reference sequence). There are 15 residues in the CDR3. Turning to this clone: What it binds is unknown.

The study's findings and limits: Shared Treg sequences were biased toward short CDR3s with few non-templated nucleotide insertions. Only around a tenth of some 3,300 shared Treg sequences were patient-specific; roughly 30% healthy-specific.

The specimen sequenced was conventional CD4+ T cells sorted from PBMCs. The TCR comes from a human donor with AIRE deficiency. V and J are TRBV19 and TRBJ1-5; tentative D call: TRBD1 (6 bases). This chain's CDR3 is CASSTGAYSNQPQHF. The CDR3 region has the DNA TGTGCCAGTAGTACGGGGGCATATAGCAATCAGCCCCAGCATTTT.